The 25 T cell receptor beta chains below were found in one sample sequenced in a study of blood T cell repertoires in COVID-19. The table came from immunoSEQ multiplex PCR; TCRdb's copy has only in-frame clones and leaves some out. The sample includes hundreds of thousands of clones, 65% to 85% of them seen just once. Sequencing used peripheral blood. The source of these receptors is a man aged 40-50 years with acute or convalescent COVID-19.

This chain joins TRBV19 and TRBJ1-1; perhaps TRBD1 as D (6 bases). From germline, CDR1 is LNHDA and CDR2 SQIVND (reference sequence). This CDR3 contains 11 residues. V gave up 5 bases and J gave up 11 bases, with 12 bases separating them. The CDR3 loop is CASSATGNAFF. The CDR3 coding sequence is TGTGCCAGTAGTGCGACAGGAAATGCTTTCTTT.

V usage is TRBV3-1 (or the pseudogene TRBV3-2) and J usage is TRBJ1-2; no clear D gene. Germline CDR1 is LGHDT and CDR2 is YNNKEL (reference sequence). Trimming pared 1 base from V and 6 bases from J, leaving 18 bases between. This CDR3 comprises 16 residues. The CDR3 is CASSQVGSSALDGYTF. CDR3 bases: TGTGCCAGCAGCCAAGTTGGGTCAAGCGCCCTCGATGGCTACACCTTC.

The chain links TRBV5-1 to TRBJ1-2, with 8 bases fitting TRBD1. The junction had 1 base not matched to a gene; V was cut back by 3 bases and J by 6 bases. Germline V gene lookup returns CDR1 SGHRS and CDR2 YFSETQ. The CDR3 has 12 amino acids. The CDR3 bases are TGCGCCAGCAGCTCGACAGGGGATGGCTACACCTTC. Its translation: CASSSTGDGYTF.

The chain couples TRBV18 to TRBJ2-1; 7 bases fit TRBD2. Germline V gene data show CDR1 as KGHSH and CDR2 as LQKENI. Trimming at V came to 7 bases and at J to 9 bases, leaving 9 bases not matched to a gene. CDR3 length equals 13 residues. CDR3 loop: CASFTGGLGEQFF. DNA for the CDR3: TGTGCCAGCTTCACCGGGGGGTTGGGTGAGCAGTTCTTC.

CDR3 region: CASSSNSAGARGTEAFF. CDR3 sequence (DNA): TGTGCCAGCAGCTCCAATTCGGCAGGGGCTCGTGGAACTGAAGCTTTCTTT. The rearrangement links TRBV7-2 to TRBJ1-1; TRBD1 is a possible D gene (6 bases). V lost 4 bases, J lost 5 bases, and 23 bases lay in between. Germline values: CDR1 SGHTA, CDR2 FQGNSA. The CDR3 is 17 residues long.

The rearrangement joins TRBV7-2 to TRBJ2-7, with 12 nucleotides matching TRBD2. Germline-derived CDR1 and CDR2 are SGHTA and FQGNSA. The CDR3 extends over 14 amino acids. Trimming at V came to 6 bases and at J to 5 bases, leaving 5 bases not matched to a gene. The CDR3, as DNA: TGTGCCAGCAGTCTAGCGGGAGGGCCTCACGAGCAGTACTTC. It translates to CASSLAGGPHEQYF.

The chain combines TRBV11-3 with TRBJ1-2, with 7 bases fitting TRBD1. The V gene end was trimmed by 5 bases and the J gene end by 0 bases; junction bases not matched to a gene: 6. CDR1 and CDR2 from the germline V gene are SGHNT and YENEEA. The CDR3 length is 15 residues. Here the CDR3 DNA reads TGTGCCAGCAGCCGGGACAGCGCAACTAACTATGGCTACACCTTC. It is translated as CASSRDSATNYGYTF. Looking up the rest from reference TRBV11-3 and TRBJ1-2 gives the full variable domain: EAGVVQSPRYKIIEKKQPVAFWCNPISGHNTLYWYLQNLGQGPELLIRYENEEAVDDSQLPKDRFSAERLKGVDSTLKIQPAELGDSAVYLCASSRDSATNYGYTFGSGTRLTVV.

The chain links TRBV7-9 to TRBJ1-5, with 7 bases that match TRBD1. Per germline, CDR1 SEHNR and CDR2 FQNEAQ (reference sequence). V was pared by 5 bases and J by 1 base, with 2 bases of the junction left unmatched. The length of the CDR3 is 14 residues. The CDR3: CASSRQGSNQPQHF. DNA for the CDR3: TGTGCCAGCAGCCGACAGGGCAGCAATCAGCCCCAGCATTTT.

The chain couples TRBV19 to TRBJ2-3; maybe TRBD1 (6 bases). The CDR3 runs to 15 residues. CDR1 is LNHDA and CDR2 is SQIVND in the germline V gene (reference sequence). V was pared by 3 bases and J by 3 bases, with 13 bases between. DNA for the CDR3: TGTGCCAGTAGTATGGTGCCAGGGGAAACAGATACGCAGTATTTT. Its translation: CASSMVPGETDTQYF.

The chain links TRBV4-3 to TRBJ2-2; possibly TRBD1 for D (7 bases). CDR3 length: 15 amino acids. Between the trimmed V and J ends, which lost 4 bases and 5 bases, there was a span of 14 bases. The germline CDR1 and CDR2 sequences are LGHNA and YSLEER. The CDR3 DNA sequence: TGCGCCAGCAGCCTTCGACAGGGAGGAACCGGGGAGCTGTTTTTT. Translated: CASSLRQGGTGELFF.

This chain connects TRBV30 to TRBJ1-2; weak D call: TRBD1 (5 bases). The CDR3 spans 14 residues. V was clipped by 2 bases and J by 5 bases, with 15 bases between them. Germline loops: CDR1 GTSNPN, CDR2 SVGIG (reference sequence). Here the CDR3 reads CAWSPTGTPYGYTF. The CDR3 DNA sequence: TGTGCCTGGAGTCCCACCGGGACTCCGTATGGCTACACCTTC.

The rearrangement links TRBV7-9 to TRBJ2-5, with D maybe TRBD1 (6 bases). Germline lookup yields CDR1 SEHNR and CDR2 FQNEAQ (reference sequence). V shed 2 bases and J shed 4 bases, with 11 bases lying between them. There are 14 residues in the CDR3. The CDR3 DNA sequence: TGTGCCAGCAGCTTACAGGGGTTGGGAGAGACCCAGTACTTC. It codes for CASSLQGLGETQYF. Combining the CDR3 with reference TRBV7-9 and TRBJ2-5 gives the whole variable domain DTGVSQNPRHKITKRGQNVTFRCDPISEHNRLYWYRQTLGQGPEFLTYFQNEAQLEKSRLLSDRFSAERPKGSFSTLEIQRTEQGDSAMYLCASSLQGLGETQYFGPGTRLLVL.

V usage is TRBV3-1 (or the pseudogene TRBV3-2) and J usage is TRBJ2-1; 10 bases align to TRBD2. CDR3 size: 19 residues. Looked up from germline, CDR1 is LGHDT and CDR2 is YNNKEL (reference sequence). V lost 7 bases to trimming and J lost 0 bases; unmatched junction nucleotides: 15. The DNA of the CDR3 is TGTGCCAGCACCCCTGGGACTAGCGCGAGTAGGAGCTCCTACAATGAGCAGTTCTTC. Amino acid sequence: CASTPGTSASRSSYNEQFF.

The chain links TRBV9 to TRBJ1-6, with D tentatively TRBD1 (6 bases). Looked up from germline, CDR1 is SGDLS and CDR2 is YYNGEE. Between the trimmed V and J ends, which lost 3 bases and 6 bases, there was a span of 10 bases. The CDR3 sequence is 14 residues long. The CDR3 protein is CASSETGSNSPLHF. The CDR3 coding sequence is TGTGCCAGCAGCGAGACAGGTAGTAATTCACCCCTCCACTTT.

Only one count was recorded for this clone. The CDR3 reads CASSYEGGGTYEQYF. DNA of the CDR3: TGTGCCAGCAGTTACGAAGGCGGAGGAACCTACGAGCAGTACTTC. The rearrangement links TRBV6-5 to TRBJ2-7; D perhaps matches TRBD2 (5 bases). CDR3 length: 15 residues. Looked up from germline, CDR1 is MNHEY and CDR2 is SVGAGI. V lost 2 bases, J lost 2 bases, and 13 bases lay in between.

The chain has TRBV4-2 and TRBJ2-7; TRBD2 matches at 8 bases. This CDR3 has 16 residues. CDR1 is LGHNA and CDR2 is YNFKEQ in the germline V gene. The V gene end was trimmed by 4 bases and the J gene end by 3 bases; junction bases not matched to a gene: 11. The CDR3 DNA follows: TGTGCCAGCAGCCCTTCCGGGGGCGGGAGGCACTACGAGCAGTACTTC. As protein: CASSPSGGGRHYEQYF.

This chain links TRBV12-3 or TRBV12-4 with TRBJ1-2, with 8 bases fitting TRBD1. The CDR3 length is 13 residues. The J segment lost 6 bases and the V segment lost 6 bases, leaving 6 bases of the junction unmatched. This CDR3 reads CASRSTGADGYTF. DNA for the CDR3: TGTGCCAGCAGGTCGACAGGGGCTGATGGCTACACCTTC.

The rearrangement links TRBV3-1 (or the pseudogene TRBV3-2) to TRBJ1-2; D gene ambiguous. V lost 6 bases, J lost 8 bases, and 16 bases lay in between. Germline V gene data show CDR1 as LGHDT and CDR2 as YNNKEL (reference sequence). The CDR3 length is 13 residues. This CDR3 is CASSPLSREGYTF. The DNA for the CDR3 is TGTGCCAGCAGTCCCCTTTCGAGAGAAGGCTACACCTTC.

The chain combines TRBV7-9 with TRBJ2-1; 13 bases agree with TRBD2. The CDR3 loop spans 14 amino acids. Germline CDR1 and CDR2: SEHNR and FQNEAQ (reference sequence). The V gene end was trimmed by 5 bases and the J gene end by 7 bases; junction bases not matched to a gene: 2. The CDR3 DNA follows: TGTGCCAGCAGCCGGACTAGCGGGAGTAATGAGCAGTTCTTC. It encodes CASSRTSGSNEQFF.

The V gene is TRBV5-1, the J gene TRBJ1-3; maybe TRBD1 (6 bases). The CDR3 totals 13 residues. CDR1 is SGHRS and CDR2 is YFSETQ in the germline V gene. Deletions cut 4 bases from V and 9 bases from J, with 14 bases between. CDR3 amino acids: CASSLEGDVTIYF. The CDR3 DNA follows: TGCGCCAGCAGCCTCGAGGGGGACGTCACCATATATTTT.

The DNA for the CDR3 is TGTGCCAGTAGTCCCCTAGCGGGCTCCTACAATGAGCAGTTCTTC. Translation: CASSPLAGSYNEQFF. The rearrangement uses TRBV19 and TRBJ2-1; 8 nucleotides agree with TRBD2. CDR3 size: 15 residues. The germline V gene encodes CDR1 LNHDA and CDR2 SQIVND (reference sequence). The V gene end was trimmed by 5 bases and the J gene end by 0 bases; junction bases not matched to a gene: 3.

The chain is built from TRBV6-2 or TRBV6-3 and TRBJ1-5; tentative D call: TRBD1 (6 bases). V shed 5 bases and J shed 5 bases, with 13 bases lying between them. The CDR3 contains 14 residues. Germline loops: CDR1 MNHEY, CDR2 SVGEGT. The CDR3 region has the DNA TGTGCCAGCAGTAACACGGGACATTATCAGCCCCAGCATTTT. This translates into CASSNTGHYQPQHF.

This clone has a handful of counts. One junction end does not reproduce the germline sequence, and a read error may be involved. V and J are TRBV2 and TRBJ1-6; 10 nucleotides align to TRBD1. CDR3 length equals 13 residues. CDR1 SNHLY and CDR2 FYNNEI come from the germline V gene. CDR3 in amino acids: CASRGGQGPPRVF. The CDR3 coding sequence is TGTGCCAGCAGGGGGGGACAGGGGCCTCCGAGGGTCTTT.

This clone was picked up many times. For the CDR3, the DNA is TGTGCCAGCAGCCCGGGACACTCGAACACTGAAGCTTTCTTT. Amino acids: CASSPGHSNTEAFF. The chain couples TRBV7-3 to TRBJ1-1; D possibly corresponds to TRBD1 (6 bases). The CDR3 totals 14 residues. Trimming pared 5 bases from V and 1 base from J, leaving 11 bases between. CDR1 and CDR2 (germline): SGHTA, FQGTGA.

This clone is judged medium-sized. The CDR3 protein is CASSQDLGSGTYYNSYEQYF. The CDR3 nucleotides are TGCGCCAGCAGCCAAGATCTCGGGAGCGGGACTTATTATAACTCCTACGAGCAGTACTTC. The chain is built from TRBV4-1 and TRBJ2-7; 7 bases are shared with TRBD2. V shed 0 bases and J 0 bases; nucleotides not matched to a gene: 17. The germline V gene has CDR1 MGHRA and CDR2 YSYEKL. There are 20 residues in the CDR3.